The 31 T cell receptor beta chains presented below share a single source sample, sequenced in a study of T cell responses to AZD1222 COVID-19 vaccine. Data came from immunoSEQ multiplex PCR; TCRdb stores just in-frame clones and leaves some out. The table lists about 140,000 clones, roughly 92% of them singletons. This specimen consisted of peripheral blood, obtained 28 days after the second AZD1222 dose. These TCRs come from an adult who received the AZD1222 COVID-19 vaccine.

The rearrangement links TRBV7-6 to TRBJ2-1; D gene unclear. Germline V gene lookup returns CDR1 SGHVS and CDR2 FNYEAQ. V lost 2 bases and J 8 bases, leaving 22 bases between the germline ends. The CDR3 runs 17 residues. The CDR3 loop reads CASSLPHSANRFDEQFF. CDR3 coding DNA: TGTGCCAGCAGCTTACCACATTCCGCTAACCGGTTTGATGAGCAGTTCTTC.

This rearrangement joins TRBV27 to TRBJ2-7, with 11 bases identical to TRBD1. After removal of 6 bases from V and 7 bases from J, the junction contained 8 bases not matched to a gene. CDR1 and CDR2 from the germline V gene are MNHEY and SMNVEV (reference sequence). The CDR3 runs to 14 residues. In DNA form, the CDR3 reads TGTGCCAGCAGGAGGGGACAGGGGGGTAGGGAGCAGTACTTC. Translation: CASRRGQGGREQYF.

The chain joins TRBV27 to TRBJ2-3; 8 bases are a match to TRBD2. This CDR3 spans 17 amino acids. V trimming: 7 bases; J trimming: 3 bases; junction bases outside the gene matches: 15. Germline lookup yields CDR1 MNHEY and CDR2 SMNVEV (reference sequence). CDR3 coding DNA: TGTGCCAGCATACGGGCGGGAGGTTATGAGAGGACAGATACGCAGTATTTT. Translating gives CASIRAGGYERTDTQYF.

The V and J genes are TRBV6-5 and TRBJ2-7; unclear D gene. Per the germline V gene, CDR1 is MNHEY and CDR2 is SVGAGI. This CDR3 comprises 13 residues. V was cut by 6 bases and J by 3 bases, with 12 bases left in between. DNA of the CDR3: TGTGCCAGCAGCCCGCCCCAAGACTACGAGCAGTACTTC. Protein product: CASSPPQDYEQYF.

V usage is TRBV6-4 and J usage is TRBJ1-2; D not resolved. CDR3 size: 15 residues. Trimming removed 6 bases from V and 4 bases from J, with 18 bases in between. Per the germline V gene, CDR1 is MRHNA and CDR2 is SNTAGT. CDR3 in amino acids: CASRRDMGGSYGYTF. The CDR3 DNA follows: TGTGCCAGCAGACGTGACATGGGAGGGTCCTATGGCTACACCTTC.

The rearrangement links TRBV28 to TRBJ2-4; 10 bases fit TRBD2. V lost 6 bases to trimming and J lost 6 bases; unmatched junction nucleotides: 11. CDR3 size: 16 residues. Germline-derived CDR1 and CDR2 are MDHEN and SYDVKM. The CDR3 DNA is TGTGCCAGCAGCCCCCGGGGAGCGGGAGGGGTAAACATTCAGTACTTC. As protein: CASSPRGAGGVNIQYF.

The gene calls are TRBV15 and TRBJ2-7; D is undetermined. The CDR3 loop spans 13 amino acids. V was cut by 2 bases and J by 3 bases, with 8 bases left in between. Germline V gives CDR1 LNHNV, CDR2 YYDKDF (reference sequence). CDR3 DNA: TGTGCCACCAGCAGATACGACAACTACGAGCAGTACTTC. Translating gives CATSRYDNYEQYF.

This rearrangement joins TRBV7-9 to TRBJ2-5; D might be TRBD1 (6 bases). This CDR3 comprises 15 residues. Trimming removed 1 base from V and 5 bases from J, with 14 bases in between. Germline loops: CDR1 SEHNR, CDR2 FQNEAQ (reference sequence). The CDR3 region has the DNA TGTGCCAGCAGCTTAGGGACAGTCAATCGGGAGACCCAGTACTTC. Its protein product is CASSLGTVNRETQYF.

In this sample, this clone turned up a few times. The V gene is TRBV4-3, the J gene TRBJ2-7, with 10 bases aligning to TRBD2. V trimming: 0 bases; J trimming: 2 bases; junction bases outside the gene matches: 4. From germline, CDR1 is LGHNA and CDR2 YSLEER. The CDR3 totals 16 residues. The CDR3, as DNA: TGCGCCAGCAGCCAAGATACGGGGACTAGCGCCTACGAGCAGTACTTC. Its translation: CASSQDTGTSAYEQYF.

The chain couples TRBV7-9 to TRBJ1-1; weak D call: TRBD1 (6 bases). V gave up 4 bases and J gave up 8 bases, with 14 bases separating them. Germline V gene data show CDR1 as SEHNR and CDR2 as FQNEAQ (reference sequence). CDR3 length: 13 amino acids. The CDR3 DNA reads as TGTGCCAGCAGCTCCGGGGGCTCCCCCGAAGCTTTCTTT. It encodes CASSSGGSPEAFF.

A remark on this clone: Additional DNA sequences in this sample encode the identical CDR3. The rearrangement uses TRBV10-2 and TRBJ2-1, with a possible D match to TRBD1 (6 bases). CDR3 length: 12 amino acids. In germline, CDR1 is WSHSY, CDR2 SAAADI. V lost 5 bases and J 6 bases, leaving 8 bases between the germline ends. The CDR3 nucleotides are TGCGCCAGCAGTCGAGGGGGCAATGAGCAGTTCTTC. Protein: CASSRGGNEQFF.

The CDR3 reads CASSVGTVGNEKLFF. The CDR3, as DNA: TGCGCCAGCAGCGTCGGGACAGTTGGGAATGAAAAACTGTTTTTT. The V gene is TRBV5-1, the J gene TRBJ1-4; TRBD1 matches 7 bases. The CDR3 is 15 amino acids. J lost 5 bases, V lost 4 bases, and 8 bases had no gene match. Germline V lookup: CDR1 SGHRS, CDR2 YFSETQ.

The V gene is TRBV19, the J gene TRBJ1-5; D perhaps matches TRBD1 (6 bases). This CDR3 has 13 amino acids. From germline, CDR1 is LNHDA and CDR2 SQIVND (reference sequence). The V and J ends lost 7 bases and 3 bases respectively, with 10 bases between them. As DNA, the CDR3 is TGTGCCAGTAATGGACAGAACAATCAGCCCCAGCATTTT. This sequence encodes CASNGQNNQPQHF.

The chain has TRBV27 and TRBJ2-7; no clear D. The CDR3 consists of 13 residues. V lost 6 bases and J 2 bases, leaving 11 bases between the germline ends. Germline V lookup: CDR1 MNHEY, CDR2 SMNVEV (reference sequence). The CDR3 nucleotides are TGTGCCAGCAGCACGACCCGAGCCTACGAGCAGTACTTC. It yields the protein CASSTTRAYEQYF.

This clone has just one count. This chain uses TRBV9 with TRBJ1-3, with 8 bases matching TRBD1. CDR1 is SGDLS and CDR2 is YYNGEE in the germline V gene. V was clipped by 3 bases and J by 2 bases; unmatched bases: 1. The CDR3 has 14 residues. The CDR3 coding sequence is TGTGCCAGCAGCGGACAGGGGACTGGAAACACCATATATTTT. Translating gives CASSGQGTGNTIYF.

A single count supports this clone. The chain has TRBV6-2 or TRBV6-3 and TRBJ2-7, with D possibly being TRBD1 (6 bases). CDR1 and CDR2 (germline): MNHEY, SVGEGT. CDR3 size: 15 residues. Trimming left V 2 bases short and J 0 bases short, with 11 bases between. This CDR3 is CASSYRWDNSYEQYF. CDR3 bases: TGTGCCAGCAGTTACCGGTGGGACAACTCCTACGAGCAGTACTTC.

This chain connects TRBV12-2 to TRBJ1-4; the table's D call TRBD1 went unverified against the DNA. TRBV12-2 is an annotated pseudogene. The CDR3 totals 18 residues. CDR3 residues: CASRLGGQGQETNEKLFF. In DNA form, the CDR3 reads TGTGCAAGTCGCTTAGGCGGACAGGGCCAAGAAACTAATGAAAAACTGTTTTTT.

The chain employs TRBV27 and TRBJ1-5; the D gene is possibly TRBD1 (6 bases). CDR3 size: 15 residues. Deletions cut 5 bases from V and 7 bases from J, with 18 bases between. Germline values: CDR1 MNHEY, CDR2 SMNVEV (reference sequence). DNA for the CDR3: TGTGCCAGCAGTCTACTACGAGGGGGGGGCCAGCCCCAGCATTTT. This gives the protein CASSLLRGGGQPQHF.

J is TRBJ1-1 and V is TRBV19, with TRBD1 matching over 7 bases. From germline, CDR1 is LNHDA and CDR2 SQIVND (reference sequence). V gave up 3 bases and J gave up 4 bases; unmatched junction bases: 5. The CDR3 is made up of 14 amino acids. The CDR3 nucleotides read TGTGCCAGTAGTATGACGGCAGGGGGCACTGAAGCTTTCTTT. This sequence encodes CASSMTAGGTEAFF.

This clone was observed once. The chain links TRBV15 to TRBJ1-1; possibly TRBD1 for D (5 bases). The CDR3 is 12 residues long. V lost 2 bases, J lost 11 bases, and 12 bases lay in between. Germline V lookup: CDR1 LNHNV, CDR2 YYDKDF (reference sequence). The CDR3 protein is CATSRKGSVAFF. In nucleotides, the CDR3 is TGTGCCACCAGCAGAAAGGGGTCGGTGGCTTTCTTT.

This sequence joins TRBV5-4 and TRBJ2-3, with D possibly being TRBD1 or TRBD2 (6 bases each). The V and J ends lost 4 bases and 1 base respectively, with 13 bases between them. Germline values: CDR1 SGHNT, CDR2 YYREEE (reference sequence). The CDR3 is 15 residues long. The CDR3 here is CASSLAEGGTDTQYF. Here the CDR3 DNA reads TGTGCCAGCAGCCTCGCGGAGGGGGGCACAGATACGCAGTATTTT.

CDR3 nucleotide sequence: TGTGCCAGCAGCAACCCCGGGACATCGCCCTACGAGCAGTACTTC. Amino acids: CASSNPGTSPYEQYF. This chain links TRBV27 with TRBJ2-7, with a possible D match to TRBD1 (6 bases). This CDR3 spans 15 amino acids. V lost 6 bases to trimming and J lost 2 bases, with 17 bases between them. From germline, CDR1 is MNHEY and CDR2 SMNVEV (reference sequence).

The chain combines TRBV4-1 with TRBJ1-2; unclear D gene. Germline V gene lookup returns CDR1 MGHRA and CDR2 YSYEKL. The V and J ends lost 1 base and 0 bases respectively, with 9 bases between them. The CDR3 is 15 residues long. CDR3: CASSQGKQTNYGYTF. Written as DNA, the CDR3 is TGCGCCAGCAGCCAAGGAAAACAGACTAACTATGGCTACACCTTC.

This chain uses TRBV2 with TRBJ1-5; D possibly corresponds to TRBD1 (5 bases). Germline V gene sequence: CDR1 SNHLY, CDR2 FYNNEI. V lost 8 bases, J lost 2 bases, and 16 bases lay in between. CDR3 length equals 15 residues. CDR3 nucleotides: TGTGCCAGCCGGGGCATCCGAAACGGCAATCAGCCCCAGCATTTT. Protein: CASRGIRNGNQPQHF.

The chain has TRBV30 and TRBJ2-7; 9 bases map to TRBD1. Germline CDR1 is GTSNPN and CDR2 is SVGIG (reference sequence). The CDR3 runs to 16 residues. With V trimmed by 3 bases and J by 4 bases, 13 bases remained unmatched. The CDR3 spells CAWRSGPGTGHYEQYF. DNA of the CDR3: TGTGCCTGGAGGTCTGGGCCGGGGACAGGGCATTACGAGCAGTACTTC.

The chain joins TRBV3-1 (or the pseudogene TRBV3-2) to TRBJ1-2; D remains unclear. Germline V gives CDR1 LGHDT, CDR2 YNNKEL (reference sequence). The germline V and J ends were trimmed by 1 base and 13 bases, with 16 bases remaining between them. The length of the CDR3 is 13 residues. Here the CDR3 reads CASSQGSDPGGTF. The CDR3 DNA is TGTGCCAGCAGCCAAGGCTCCGACCCCGGAGGCACCTTC.

The chain recombines TRBV6-4 with TRBJ2-1, with TRBD1 matching 7 bases. The length of the CDR3 is 15 residues. The germline V gene encodes CDR1 MRHNA and CDR2 SNTAGT. V shed 3 bases, J shed 2 bases, and the junction held 4 bases outside the gene matches. Here the CDR3 DNA reads TGTGCCAGCAGTGAGACGGGACAGACCTACAATGAGCAGTTCTTC. Amino acid sequence: CASSETGQTYNEQFF.

This clone was seen only once. The gene calls are TRBV7-2 and TRBJ1-2; tentatively, D is TRBD1 (6 bases). The V gene's germline CDR1 is SGHTA and CDR2 FQGNSA. CDR3 length equals 13 residues. V was clipped by 5 bases and J by 8 bases, with 15 bases between them. The CDR3 protein is CASSQGGTSGYTF. CDR3 coding DNA: TGTGCCAGCAGCCAAGGGGGAACTAGCGGCTACACCTTC.

This chain connects TRBV27 to TRBJ1-1; a weak D match, TRBD1 (6 bases). Germline V lookup: CDR1 MNHEY, CDR2 SMNVEV (reference sequence). The CDR3 runs to 15 residues. Trimming removed 1 base from V and 5 bases from J, with 14 bases in between. CDR3 loop: CASSLWRGAGTEAFF. CDR3 bases: TGTGCCAGCAGTTTATGGCGGGGGGCAGGGACTGAAGCTTTCTTT.

The V call is TRBV29-1, the J call TRBJ2-3, with 12 bases fitting TRBD2. J lost 0 bases, V lost 4 bases, and 5 bases had no gene match. The germline V gene encodes CDR1 SQVTM and CDR2 ANQGSEA. This CDR3 is 16 amino acids long. CDR3 in amino acids: CSVGLAGVLSTDTQYF. The CDR3 DNA reads as TGCAGCGTTGGACTAGCGGGGGTCCTAAGCACAGATACGCAGTATTTT.

The V gene is TRBV28, the J gene TRBJ1-1; D is undetermined. The CDR3 spans 12 residues. V lost 2 bases, J lost 1 base, and 2 bases lay in between. The germline V gene has CDR1 MDHEN and CDR2 SYDVKM. The DNA of the CDR3 is TGTGCCAGCAGTTTAAGGAACACTGAAGCTTTCTTT. Protein product: CASSLRNTEAFF.